This T cell receptor (beta chain) originates from a study of cytomegalovirus exposure and HLA in healthy donors. Worth noting for this clone: An end of the junction differs from the germline gene, which may be a read error.

This CDR3 is 13 amino acids long. Germline loops: CDR1 SEHNR, CDR2 FQNEAQ (reference sequence). PCR primers comprised 60 Vbeta and 13 Jbeta primers. Only in-frame clones appear in the TCRdb table, and some are missing; sequencing was by immunoSEQ multiplex PCR. The sample holds 150,000 to 200,000 clones, 80% seen once. This sequence originates from a man aged 35 to 55 in good health and CMV-seropositive. Sequencing was carried out using PBMCs. The chain uses TRBV7-9 and TRBJ2-7; the match to TRBD2 covers 7 bases. CDR3 in amino acids: CSSSSRGVAEQYF. CDR3 in DNA: TGTTCCAGCAGCTCCCGGGGGGTGGCCGAGCAGTACTTC.